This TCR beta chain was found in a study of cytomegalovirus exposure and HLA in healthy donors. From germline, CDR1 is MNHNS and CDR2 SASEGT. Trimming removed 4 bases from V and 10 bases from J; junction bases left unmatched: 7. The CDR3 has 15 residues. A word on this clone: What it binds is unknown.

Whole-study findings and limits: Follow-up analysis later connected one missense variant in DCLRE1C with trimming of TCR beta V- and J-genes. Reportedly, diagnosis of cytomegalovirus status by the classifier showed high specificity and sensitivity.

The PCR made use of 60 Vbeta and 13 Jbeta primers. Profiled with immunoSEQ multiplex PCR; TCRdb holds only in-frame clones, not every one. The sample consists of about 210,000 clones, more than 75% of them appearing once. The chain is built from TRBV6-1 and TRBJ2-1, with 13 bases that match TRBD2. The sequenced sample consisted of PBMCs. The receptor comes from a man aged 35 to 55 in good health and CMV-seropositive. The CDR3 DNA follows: TGTGCCAGCAGTGGAGGACTAGCGGGAGTGGGAGAGCAGTTCTTC. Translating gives CASSGGLAGVGEQFF.